This T cell receptor (beta chain) came from a study of blood T cell repertoires in COVID-19. Study background: Researchers got acute and convalescent COVID-19 samples from the United States, Italy and Spain. T cells, B-cell-depleted T cells, or PBMCs provided the cDNA or gDNA that served as material.

V shed 4 bases, J shed 12 bases, and the junction held 10 bases outside the gene matches. This CDR3 comprises 15 residues. In germline, CDR1 is SGHNT, CDR2 YYREEE (reference sequence). Authors' analysis steps: Reference gene primer amplification gave estimated nucleated cell counts. This table comes from immunoSEQ multiplex PCR, and its TCRdb copy is limited to in-frame clones, with some not included. V and J calls and clone size follow that table, whereas D and trimming were derived from the DNA. The sample consists of 170,000 or so clones, 90% of them appearing once. The V call is TRBV5-4, the J call TRBJ2-1, with 13 bases that match TRBD2. The clonotype comes from a man in his fifties with acute or convalescent COVID-19. Material: peripheral blood. CDR3 DNA sequence: TGTGCCAGCAGCATGCAAACTAGCGGGAGGGGGTGGCAGTTCTTC. The encoded protein is CASSMQTSGRGWQFF.